The 7 T cell receptor beta chains below come from one sample, sequenced in a study of OX40 agonist ivuxolimab in advanced cancers. Libraries were prepared by immunoSEQ multiplex PCR; TCRdb keeps only in-frame clonotypes and omits some of them. This sample has around 76,000 clones; 75% to 90% occur once, and the top ten carry approximately 3%. The source material was CD4+ or CD8+ T cells sorted from blood, sampled in a trial of the OX40 agonist ivuxolimab. The origin of the receptors is an adult with an advanced solid tumor such as melanoma, head and neck, liver or kidney cancer.

The table lists this clone with a few counts. The chain is built from TRBV6-5 and TRBJ1-1; perhaps TRBD1 as D (5 bases). Germline lookup yields CDR1 MNHEY and CDR2 SVGAGI. This CDR3 spans 13 amino acids. Trimming pared 6 bases from V and 1 base from J, leaving 9 bases between. DNA of the CDR3: TGTGCCAGCAGGGCTCAGGGGAACACTGAAGCTTTCTTT. The encoded protein is CASRAQGNTEAFF.

This clone turned up a few times. This rearrangement joins TRBV30 to TRBJ1-3; possible D gene TRBD1, 6 bases. The CDR3 has 13 residues. Trimming pared 3 bases from V and 5 bases from J, leaving 11 bases between. From germline, CDR1 is GTSNPN and CDR2 SVGIG (reference sequence). CDR3 nucleotides: TGTGCCTGGAGCCCGACAGGTCGAAACACCATATATTTT. Amino acids: CAWSPTGRNTIYF.

This chain connects TRBV25-1 to TRBJ1-6, with D hard to call. V lost 3 bases to trimming and J lost 11 bases, with 14 bases between them. This CDR3 has 14 residues. CDR1 and CDR2 from the germline V gene are MGHDK and SYGVNS. The DNA for the CDR3 is TGTGCCAGCAGTGATAAGCTCCGGGGTACACCCCTCCACTTT. As protein: CASSDKLRGTPLHF. The full variable domain, in which reference TRBV25-1 and TRBJ1-6 provide the parts outside the CDR3, is EADIYQTPRYLVIGTGKKITLECSQTMGHDKMYWYQQDPGMELHLIHYSYGVNSTEKGDLSSESTVSRIRTEHFPLTLESARPSHTSQYLCASSDKLRGTPLHFGNGTRLTVT.

The V call is TRBV6-1, the J call TRBJ2-3; D not certain. The germline gives CDR1 MNHNS, CDR2 SASEGT. The CDR3 sequence is 11 residues long. V gave up 6 bases and J gave up 5 bases, with 6 bases separating them. CDR3 loop: CASSLGDTQYF. CDR3 coding DNA: TGTGCCAGCAGCCTTGGAGATACGCAGTATTTT.

The V call is TRBV10-3, the J call TRBJ2-2; 10 bases agree with TRBD2. This CDR3 comprises 15 residues. After removal of 7 bases from V and 7 bases from J, the junction contained 9 bases not matched to a gene. Germline values: CDR1 ENHRY, CDR2 SYGVKD. CDR3 loop: CAIKGAGGLNGELFF. In nucleotides, the CDR3 is TGTGCCATCAAGGGAGCGGGGGGGCTCAACGGGGAGCTGTTTTTT.

The chain combines TRBV15 with TRBJ2-3; 7 bases map to TRBD1. V trimming: 3 bases; J trimming: 1 base; junction bases outside the gene matches: 7. Germline V CDR1 and CDR2: LNHNV, YYDKDF (reference sequence). The CDR3 has 16 amino acids. In DNA, the CDR3 is TGTGCCACCAGCAGTGCTATCGGGACAGGCACAGATACGCAGTATTTT. It codes for CATSSAIGTGTDTQYF.

The chain has TRBV27 and TRBJ1-5; D remains ambiguous. V was shortened by 5 bases and J by 4 bases, with 12 bases between the two germline ends. The CDR3 consists of 14 residues. The germline CDR1 and CDR2 sequences are MNHEY and SMNVEV (reference sequence). This CDR3 reads CASSRDLKNQPQHF. The CDR3 DNA follows: TGTGCCAGCAGTCGAGACCTAAAAAATCAGCCCCAGCATTTT.